This TCR beta chain was identified during a study of blood T cell repertoires in COVID-19 (dated by TCRdb to about 2020). Regarding the study in general: Samples covering the acute and convalescent phases of COVID-19 were provided by collaborators in the United States, Italy and Spain. The prospective study material was composed of cDNA or gDNA derived from T cells, B-cell-depleted T cells, or PBMCs. Subjects who had been exposed to COVID-19, were actively infected with it, or had recovered from it provided the deeply sampled blood TCRbeta repertoires that made up the dataset. The repertoires were made available in a free public database intended to serve as a resource for research on the immune response to SARS-CoV-2. The samples were drawn from the first 160 participants of the ongoing ImmuneRACE study and from roughly 1,300 subjects provided by 6 global collaborators. The sample metadata nearly always contained a de-identified subject ID, COVID-19 status, age in years and sex. Where available, HLA class I and class II types were obtained from metadata supplied by the sample provider rather than from assay-based typing.

General conclusions and limits of the study: The amount of clinical and demographic metadata varied by source and participant and was provided uncurated.

On this clone itself: Its target antigen remains unknown. No much larger clone is present one base from it, and per-base qualities are unavailable.

Each collaborating institution followed its own protocols to collect whole blood in K2EDTA tubes. Collaborator samples were shipped for TCRbeta analysis as frozen whole blood, isolated PBMCs, or DNA extracted from either sample type. From V the trimming removes 6 bases and from J it removes 1 base, while the gene matches leave 5 bases of the junction unaccounted for. Looking up the germline V gene yields CDR1 SNHLY and CDR2 FYNNEI. The CDR3, from cysteine to phenylalanine, totals 15 residues. Of the read, only the CDR3 DNA is kept; its 45 bases are in frame from base 1. The immunoSEQ Assay, a bias-controlled multiplex PCR, was used to amplify TCRbeta CDR3 regions from genomic DNA. For the original study's pipeline: The number of nucleated cells in each sample was estimated by amplification of reference gene primers within the assay. Sequence reads were collapsed and filtered to measure the absolute abundance of every unique TCRbeta CDR3 rearrangement. For each sample, productive Simpson clonality was calculated by taking the square root of Simpson's diversity index across productive rearrangements. Sourced from immuneACCESS, this table was stored by TCRdb with only in-frame sequences that have V and J called. A share of the clones is absent; for the studies checked, an unresolved V gene accounts for under half, and the remainder has no known explanation. Clone size and the V and J calls come from that table; the DNA yielded D and trimming. In this sample the table shows about 120,000 clones, roughly 84% of which occur a single time. The ten top clones hold 3% to 4% of the sample.

The rearranged chain carries TRBV2 and TRBJ2-2; TRBD1 aligns with 7 central bases. Material for sequencing was peripheral blood. The TCR sequence derives from a man aged 60-69 years with acute or convalescent COVID-19. The CDR3 in this case is CASSGRTGNTGELFF. The bases are TGTGCCAGCAGCGGTCGGACAGGGAACACCGGGGAGCTGTTTTTT. Reference TRBV2 and TRBJ2-2 proteins supply the regions before and after the CDR3; the full variable domain is: EPEVTQTPSHQVTQMGQEVILRCVPISNHLYFYWYRQILGQKVEFLVSFYNNEISEKSEIFDDQFSVERPDGSNFTLKIRSTKLEDSAMYFCASSGRTGNTGELFFGEGSRLTVL.